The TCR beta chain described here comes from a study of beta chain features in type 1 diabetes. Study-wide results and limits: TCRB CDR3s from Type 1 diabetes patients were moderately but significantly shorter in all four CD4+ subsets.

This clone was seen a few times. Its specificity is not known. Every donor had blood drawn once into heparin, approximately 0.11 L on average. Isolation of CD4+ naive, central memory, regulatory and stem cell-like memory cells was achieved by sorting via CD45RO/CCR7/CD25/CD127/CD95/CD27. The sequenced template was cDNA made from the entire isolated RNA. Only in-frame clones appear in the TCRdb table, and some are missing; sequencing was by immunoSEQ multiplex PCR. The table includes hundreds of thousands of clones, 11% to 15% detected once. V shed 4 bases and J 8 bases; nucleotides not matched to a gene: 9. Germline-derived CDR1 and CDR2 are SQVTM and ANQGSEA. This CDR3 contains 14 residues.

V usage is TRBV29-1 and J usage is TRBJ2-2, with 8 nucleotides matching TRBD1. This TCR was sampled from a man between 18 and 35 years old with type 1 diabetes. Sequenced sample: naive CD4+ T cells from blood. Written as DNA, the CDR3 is TGCAGCGTTGCCCGGACAGGGCAGGCGGGGGAGCTGTTTTTT. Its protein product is CSVARTGQAGELFF.